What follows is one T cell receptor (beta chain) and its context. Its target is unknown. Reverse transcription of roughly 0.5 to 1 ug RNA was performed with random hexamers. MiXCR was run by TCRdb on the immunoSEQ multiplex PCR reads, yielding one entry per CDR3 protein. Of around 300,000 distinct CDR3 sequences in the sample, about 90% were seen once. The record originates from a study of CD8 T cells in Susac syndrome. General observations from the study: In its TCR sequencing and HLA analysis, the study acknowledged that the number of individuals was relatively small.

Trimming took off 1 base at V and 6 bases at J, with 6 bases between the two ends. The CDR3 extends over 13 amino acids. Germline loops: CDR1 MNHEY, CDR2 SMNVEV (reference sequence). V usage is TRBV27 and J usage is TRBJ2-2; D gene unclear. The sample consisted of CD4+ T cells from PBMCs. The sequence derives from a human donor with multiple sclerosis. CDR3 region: CASSLWVAGELFF. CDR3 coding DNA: TGTGCCAGCAGTTTATGGGTGGCCGGGGAGCTGTTTTTT.